The text below deals with one TCR beta chain. Its target is unknown. This CDR3 is 14 amino acids long. Trimming removed 6 bases from V and 2 bases from J; junction bases left unmatched: 9. Germline CDR1 and CDR2: SQVTM and ANQGSEA. This record comes from a study of cytomegalovirus exposure and HLA in healthy donors. Study-wide background: From donors who were HLA-typed, an early data release held about 85 million unique TCRs. Caucasian-associated ancestry cluster membership applied to 75% to 85% of under 450 genotyped donors.

General observations from the study: Further analysis, carried out later, found HLA-associated TCR beta chains more clonally expanded than equally common other chains. The authors listed around 150 TCR beta chains as cytomegalovirus-associated.

Primers for the PCR totalled 60 Vbeta and 13 Jbeta. TCRdb keeps only in-frame clones here, not all; method: immunoSEQ multiplex PCR. The data hold about 90,000 clones, with more than 55% observed a single time. This receptor was obtained from a woman aged 45 to 65 in good health and CMV-seropositive. Input material: PBMCs. The chain carries TRBV29-1 and TRBJ1-2, with 7 positions matching TRBD1. CDR3 in amino acids: CSVSPGTENYGYTF. For the CDR3, the DNA is TGCAGCGTCTCACCCGGGACAGAGAACTATGGCTACACCTTC.